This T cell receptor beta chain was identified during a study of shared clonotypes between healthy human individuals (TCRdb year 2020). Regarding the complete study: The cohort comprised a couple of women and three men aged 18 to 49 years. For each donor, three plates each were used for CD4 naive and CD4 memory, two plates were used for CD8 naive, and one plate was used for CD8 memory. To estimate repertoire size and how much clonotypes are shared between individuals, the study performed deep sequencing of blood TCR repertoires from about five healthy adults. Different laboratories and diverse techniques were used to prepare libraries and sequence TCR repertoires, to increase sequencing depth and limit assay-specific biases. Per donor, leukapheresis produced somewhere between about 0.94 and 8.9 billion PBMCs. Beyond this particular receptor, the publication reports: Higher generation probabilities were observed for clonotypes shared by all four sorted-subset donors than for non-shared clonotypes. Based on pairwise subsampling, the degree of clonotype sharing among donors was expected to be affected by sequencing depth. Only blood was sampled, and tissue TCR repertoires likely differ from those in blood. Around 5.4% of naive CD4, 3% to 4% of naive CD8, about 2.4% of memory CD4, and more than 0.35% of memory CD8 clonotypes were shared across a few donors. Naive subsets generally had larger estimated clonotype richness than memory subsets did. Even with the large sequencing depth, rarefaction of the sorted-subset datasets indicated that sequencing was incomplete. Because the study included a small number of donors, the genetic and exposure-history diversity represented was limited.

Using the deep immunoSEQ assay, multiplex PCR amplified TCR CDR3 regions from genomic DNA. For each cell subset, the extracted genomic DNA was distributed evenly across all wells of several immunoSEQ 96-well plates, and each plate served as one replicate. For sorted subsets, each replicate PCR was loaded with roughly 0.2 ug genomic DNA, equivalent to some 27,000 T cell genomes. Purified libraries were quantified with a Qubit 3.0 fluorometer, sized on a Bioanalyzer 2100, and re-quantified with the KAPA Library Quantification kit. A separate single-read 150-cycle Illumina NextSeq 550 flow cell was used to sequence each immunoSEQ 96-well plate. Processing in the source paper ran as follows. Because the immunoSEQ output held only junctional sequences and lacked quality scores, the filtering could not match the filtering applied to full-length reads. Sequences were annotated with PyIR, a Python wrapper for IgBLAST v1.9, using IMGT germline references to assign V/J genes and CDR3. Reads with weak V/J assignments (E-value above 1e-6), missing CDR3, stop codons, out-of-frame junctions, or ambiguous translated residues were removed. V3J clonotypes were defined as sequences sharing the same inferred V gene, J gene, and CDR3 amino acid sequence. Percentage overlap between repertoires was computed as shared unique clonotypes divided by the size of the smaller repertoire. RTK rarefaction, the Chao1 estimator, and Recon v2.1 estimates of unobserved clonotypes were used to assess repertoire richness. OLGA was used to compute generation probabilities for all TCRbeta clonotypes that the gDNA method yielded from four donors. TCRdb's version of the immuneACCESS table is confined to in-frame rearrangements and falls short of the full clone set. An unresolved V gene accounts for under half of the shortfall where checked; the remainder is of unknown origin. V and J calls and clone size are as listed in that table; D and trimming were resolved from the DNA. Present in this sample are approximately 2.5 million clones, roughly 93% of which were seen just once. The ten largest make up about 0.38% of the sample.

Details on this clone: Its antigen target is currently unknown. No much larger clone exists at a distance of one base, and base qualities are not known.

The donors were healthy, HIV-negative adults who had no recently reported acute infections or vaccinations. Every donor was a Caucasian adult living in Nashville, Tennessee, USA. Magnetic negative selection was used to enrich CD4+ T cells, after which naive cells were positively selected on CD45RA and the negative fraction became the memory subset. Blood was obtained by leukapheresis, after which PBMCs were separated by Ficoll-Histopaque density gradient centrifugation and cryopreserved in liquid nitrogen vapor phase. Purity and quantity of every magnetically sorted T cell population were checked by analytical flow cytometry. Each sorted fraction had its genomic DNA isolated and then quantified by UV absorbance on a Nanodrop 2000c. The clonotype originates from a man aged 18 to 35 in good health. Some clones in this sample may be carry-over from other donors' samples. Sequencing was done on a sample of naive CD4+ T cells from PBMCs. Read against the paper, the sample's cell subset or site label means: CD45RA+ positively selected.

The nucleotides read TGCGCCAGCAGCCAAGTCGAGGGGGTCTTTGAGACCCAGTACTTC. The resulting protein is CASSQVEGVFETQYF. This chain joins TRBV4-1 to TRBJ2-5; the D gene is perhaps TRBD1, on 6 matching bases. Looking up the germline V gene yields CDR1 MGHRA and CDR2 YSYEKL. V lost 1 base and J lost 5 bases; the stretch between them is 14 bases long. Inclusive of the bounding cysteine and phenylalanine, the CDR3 is 15 residues long. Only the CDR3 region is kept as DNA, spanning 45 bases read in frame from base 1.